Each of the 8 T cell receptor beta chains below was sequenced from the same sample in a study of T cell changes during pregnancy in multiple sclerosis. Profiled with immunoSEQ multiplex PCR; TCRdb holds only in-frame clones, not every one. In the table there are some 48,000 clones, roughly nine tenths of which are singletons. The sample consisted of CD8+ T cells from peripheral blood mononuclear cells, taken in the second trimester of pregnancy. These receptors were taken from a female donor with multiple sclerosis, enrolled in a pregnancy study.

The chain has TRBV18 and TRBJ2-2, with D tentatively TRBD2 (6 bases). In germline, CDR1 is KGHSH, CDR2 LQKENI. The CDR3 covers 13 residues. Between the trimmed V and J ends, which lost 3 bases and 10 bases, there was a span of 12 bases. The CDR3 loop reads CASSPGGGEELFF. The CDR3 nucleotides read TGTGCCAGCTCACCGGGTGGAGGGGAGGAGCTGTTTTTT.

This chain links TRBV4-2 with TRBJ2-7, with 10 bases that match TRBD1. The V and J ends lost 5 bases and 0 bases, in that order; junction bases with no gene match: 7. In germline, CDR1 is LGHNA, CDR2 YNFKEQ. This CDR3 contains 16 residues. CDR3 bases: TGTGCCAGCAGCACGGGACAGGGGCTACCCTCCTACGAGCAGTACTTC. Translation: CASSTGQGLPSYEQYF.

This chain connects TRBV5-4 to TRBJ2-7; 11 nucleotides align to TRBD2. The CDR3 loop spans 15 amino acids. Germline V lookup: CDR1 SGHNT, CDR2 YYREEE (reference sequence). The V gene end was trimmed by 3 bases and the J gene end by 3 bases; junction bases not matched to a gene: 5. The CDR3 is CASSSTTSGGYEQYF. DNA of the CDR3: TGTGCCAGCAGCTCGACAACTAGCGGGGGCTACGAGCAGTACTTC.

This clone was observed a single time. V usage is TRBV6-6 and J usage is TRBJ2-7; 7 bases agree with TRBD1. The CDR3 is made up of 16 amino acids. In germline, CDR1 is MNHNY, CDR2 SVGAGI (reference sequence). Trimming cost V 6 bases and J 4 bases; bases outside gene matches: 15. The CDR3 DNA follows: TGTGCCAGCAGAAGAAGGGACAGCCGCCCCGGTTACGAGCAGTACTTC. The encoded protein is CASRRRDSRPGYEQYF.

The chain employs TRBV30 and TRBJ2-7; TRBD1 matches at 11 bases. The CDR3 is 13 amino acids. Unmatched junction bases numbered 2, after V lost 2 bases and J lost 5 bases. CDR1 GTSNPN and CDR2 SVGIG come from the germline V gene (reference sequence). The CDR3 DNA sequence: TGTGCCTGGAGTAAGGGACAGGGGGACGAGCAGTACTTC. This translates into CAWSKGQGDEQYF.

The J gene is TRBJ2-3, the V gene TRBV10-3; 7 nucleotides line up with TRBD2. The CDR3 runs 14 residues. Germline trimming cut 7 bases from V and 0 bases from J; bases unmatched to any gene: 4. Germline CDR1 is ENHRY and CDR2 is SYGVKD. CDR3 residues: CAITERGSTDTQYF. CDR3 nucleotide sequence: TGTGCCATCACGGAGCGGGGAAGCACAGATACGCAGTATTTT.

The V gene is TRBV7-9, the J gene TRBJ1-5; 8 bases line up with TRBD1. Germline trimming cut 4 bases from V and 3 bases from J; bases unmatched to any gene: 5. CDR1 is SEHNR, CDR2 FQNEAQ, per germline (reference sequence). CDR3 size: 15 residues. The CDR3 DNA is TGTGCCAGCAGCTCGATGGACAGGGACAATCAGCCCCAGCATTTT. The encoded protein is CASSSMDRDNQPQHF.

The chain has TRBV29-1 and TRBJ2-5; 8 bases align to TRBD1. J lost 2 bases, V lost 6 bases, and 5 bases had no gene match. This CDR3 has 13 amino acids. Germline assignment: CDR1 SQVTM and CDR2 ANQGSEA. The CDR3 reads CSVSTGAQETQYF. The CDR3 region has the DNA TGCAGCGTATCGACAGGGGCGCAAGAGACCCAGTACTTC.